What follows is one T cell receptor beta chain and its context. Its antigen is undetermined. The data derive from a study of cytomegalovirus exposure and HLA in healthy donors. The study's findings and limits: Evidence from a later analysis indicated that most CMV-associated TCR beta chains looked HLA-restricted.

PCR primers comprised 60 Vbeta and 13 Jbeta primers. TCRdb's table, derived via immunoSEQ multiplex PCR, lists solely in-frame clones and lacks some. The sample contains around 170,000 clones, more than 80% of which appear only once. CDR1 is MGHRA and CDR2 is YSYEKL in the germline V gene. This CDR3 is built from 15 residues. V gave up 0 bases and J gave up 6 bases; unmatched junction bases: 4. V is TRBV4-1 and J is TRBJ1-4, with 7 bases aligning to TRBD1. The sequence was collected from a woman aged 45-59 years in good health and CMV-seropositive. The sequenced sample was PBMCs. The CDR3 loop is CASSQEGTVYEKLFF. The DNA of the CDR3 is TGCGCCAGCAGCCAAGAGGGGACAGTTTATGAAAAACTGTTTTTT.